A single sample gave rise to the 17 T cell receptor beta chains below, sequenced in a study of blood T cell repertoires in COVID-19. Clones were sequenced by immunoSEQ multiplex PCR, and TCRdb holds only the in-frame ones, with some missing. The data show around 400,000 clones, about four fifths seen once. Specimen: PBMCs or T cells enriched from blood (not recorded which). These TCRs come from a woman aged 45 to 65 who had recovered from COVID-19.

This clone has just a few counts. V is TRBV6-5 and J is TRBJ1-2; TRBD1 matches 10 bases. The germline gives CDR1 MNHEY, CDR2 SVGAGI. V was pared by 6 bases and J by 6 bases, with 7 bases of the junction left unmatched. CDR3 length: 14 amino acids. In nucleotides, the CDR3 is TGTGCCAGCAGGCAGCCGGGACAGGGGAATGGCTACACCTTC. This translates into CASRQPGQGNGYTF.

The chain employs TRBV5-1 and TRBJ2-7, with 11 bases lining up with TRBD1. The germline V gene encodes CDR1 SGHRS and CDR2 YFSETQ. The V segment lost 1 base and the J segment 5 bases; nucleotides outside the gene matches: 5. The length of the CDR3 is 15 residues. CDR3 sequence reads: CASSLRTGGGDEQYF. DNA for the CDR3: TGCGCCAGCAGCTTGAGGACAGGGGGCGGCGACGAGCAGTACTTC. Variable domain in full (rest from reference TRBV5-1 and TRBJ2-7): KAGVTQTPRYLIKTRGQQVTLSCSPISGHRSVSWYQQTPGQGLQFLFEYFSETQRNKGNFPGRFSGRQFSNSRSEMNVSTLELGDSALYLCASSLRTGGGDEQYFGPGTRLTVT.

This CDR3 is CASSSVMNTEAFF. In DNA, the CDR3 is TGTGCCAGCAGCTCCGTTATGAACACTGAAGCTTTCTTT. The chain joins TRBV6-5 to TRBJ1-1; no firm D call. This CDR3 contains 13 residues. Trimming shortened V by 6 bases and J by 0 bases, and 8 bases separated the two germline ends. Germline V CDR1 and CDR2: MNHEY, SVGAGI.

The chain links TRBV30 to TRBJ1-6; D remains unclear. This CDR3 is 15 amino acids long. Trimming took off 2 bases at V and 7 bases at J, with 15 bases between the two ends. CDR1 is GTSNPN, CDR2 SVGIG, per germline (reference sequence). The CDR3 DNA sequence: TGTGCCTGGAGTCCAACACGTCAGATGAATTCACCCCTCCACTTT. Its translation is CAWSPTRQMNSPLHF.

This clone was found once. The V and J genes are TRBV20-1 and TRBJ2-7; D perhaps matches TRBD2 (6 bases). The V gene's germline CDR1 is DFQATT and CDR2 SNEGSKA (reference sequence). The CDR3 spans 11 residues. V lost 6 bases, J lost 3 bases, and 9 bases lay in between. The DNA for the CDR3 is TGCAGTGCAGGGACTTACTACGAGCAGTACTTC. The encoded protein is CSAGTYYEQYF.

The rearrangement joins TRBV5-1 to TRBJ2-5; 8 nucleotides agree with TRBD1. CDR1 is SGHRS, CDR2 YFSETQ, per germline. This CDR3 has 14 residues. Trimming cost V 4 bases and J 1 base; bases outside gene matches: 3. Here the CDR3 DNA reads TGCGCCAGCAGCAGACAGGGGTCCCAAGAGACCCAGTACTTC. It encodes CASSRQGSQETQYF.

This clone appeared once. The chain employs TRBV4-3 and TRBJ1-1; possible D gene TRBD1, 5 bases. This CDR3 contains 15 residues. Germline CDR1 LGHNA, CDR2 YSLEER. The V and J ends lost 0 bases and 4 bases respectively, with 12 bases between them. The CDR3: CASSQDPAGPTEAFF. CDR3 coding DNA: TGCGCCAGCAGCCAAGATCCGGCAGGGCCCACTGAAGCTTTCTTT.

The gene calls are TRBV19 and TRBJ1-1; D remains unclear. The CDR3 loop spans 14 amino acids. The germline gives CDR1 LNHDA, CDR2 SQIVND (reference sequence). Trimming took 4 bases from V and 0 from J, leaving 9 bases between them. This CDR3 is CASSKAGMNTEAFF. The CDR3 bases are TGTGCCAGTAGTAAGGCAGGCATGAACACTGAAGCTTTCTTT.

Concerning this clone itself: Other DNA sequences of this sample code for an identical CDR3. The rearrangement joins TRBV9 to TRBJ1-2; the D is unclear. There are 13 residues in the CDR3. The V gene's germline CDR1 is SGDLS and CDR2 YYNGEE. V dropped 0 bases and J dropped 8 bases, with 11 bases sitting between them. CDR3 nucleotides: TGTGCCAGCAGCGTAGGCGGCAGAGCGGGCTACACCTTC. Protein sequence: CASSVGGRAGYTF.

V is TRBV6-4 and J is TRBJ1-1, with 9 nucleotides matching TRBD1. Germline V gives CDR1 MRHNA, CDR2 SNTAGT. Trimming took 6 bases from V and 0 from J; bases not matched to a gene: 14. The CDR3 spans 18 residues. CDR3 nucleotides: TGTGCCAGCAGAAAAAGCGGGACAGGGCGGTCAGTGAACACTGAAGCTTTCTTT. Translation: CASRKSGTGRSVNTEAFF.

This clone came up a few times. The chain links TRBV15 to TRBJ2-2; D unclear. Per the germline V gene, CDR1 is LNHNV and CDR2 is YYDKDF (reference sequence). The CDR3 runs to 13 residues. Between the trimmed V and J ends, which lost 5 bases and 5 bases, there was a span of 9 bases. The CDR3 sequence is CATSEASTGELFF. CDR3 in DNA: TGTGCCACCAGCGAGGCCTCAACCGGGGAGCTGTTTTTT.

The rearrangement links TRBV6-5 to TRBJ1-1; TRBD1 is a possible D gene (5 bases). CDR1 is MNHEY, CDR2 SVGAGI, per germline. This CDR3 spans 15 amino acids. V dropped 0 bases and J dropped 2 bases, with 10 bases sitting between them. CDR3 sequence: CASSYSKQVNTEAFF. The CDR3 DNA is TGTGCCAGCAGTTACTCGAAACAGGTAAACACTGAAGCTTTCTTT.

The sample holds one count of this clone. V gene TRBV6-4 combines with J gene TRBJ2-4; D is ambiguous. The CDR3 covers 14 residues. CDR1 MRHNA and CDR2 SNTAGT come from the germline V gene. V was trimmed by 8 bases and J by 0 bases, leaving 11 bases between them. CDR3 loop: CASQNYLAKNIQYF. The CDR3 DNA follows: TGTGCCAGCCAAAACTATTTAGCCAAAAACATTCAGTACTTC.

This clone was recorded once. The chain carries TRBV19 and TRBJ1-4; perhaps TRBD1 as D (6 bases). Trimming pared 5 bases from V and 6 bases from J, leaving 10 bases between. This CDR3 contains 13 residues. In germline, CDR1 is LNHDA, CDR2 SQIVND (reference sequence). The CDR3 bases are TGTGCCAGTAGTCTCCCAGGGGATGAAAAACTGTTTTTT. Translation: CASSLPGDEKLFF.

This chain uses TRBV12-5 with TRBJ2-7, with a possible D match to TRBD2 (6 bases). The CDR3 is 13 amino acids. Trimming pared 4 bases from V and 4 bases from J, leaving 11 bases between. In germline, CDR1 is LGHNT, CDR2 FRNRAP. The CDR3 here is CASGSMGGYEQYF. CDR3 bases: TGTGCTAGTGGTTCGATGGGGGGTTACGAGCAGTACTTC.

V and J are TRBV28 and TRBJ2-3; the D gene is possibly TRBD1 (6 bases). The CDR3 length is 16 residues. With 2 bases removed from V and 4 bases from J, the gap between germline ends came to 16 bases. Germline V gene data show CDR1 as MDHEN and CDR2 as SYDVKM. CDR3 in DNA: TGTGCCAGCAGTTTAGTCCAGGGGATCCTACCAGATACGCAGTATTTT. This translates into CASSLVQGILPDTQYF.

The V call is TRBV13, the J call TRBJ1-2; D not certain. CDR1 and CDR2 from the germline V gene are PRHDT and FYEKMQ (reference sequence). CDR3 length: 12 residues. V dropped 5 bases and J dropped 8 bases, with 12 bases sitting between them. CDR3 amino acids: CASSQRALGYTF. The DNA for the CDR3 is TGTGCCAGCAGCCAGAGGGCGTTGGGCTACACCTTC. Complete variable domain (other parts from reference TRBV13 and TRBJ1-2): AAGVIQSPRHLIKEKRETATLKCYPIPRHDTVYWYQQGPGQDPQFLISFYEKMQSDKGSIPDRFSAQQFSDYHSELNMSSLELGDSALYFCASSQRALGYTFGSGTRLTVV.